This T cell receptor beta chain was documented in a study of shared clonotypes between healthy human individuals. Study observations and caveats: Limitation of the genetic and exposure-history diversity represented came from the few donors.

Original processing notes: Junction-only sequences without quality scores came from ImmunoSEQ, so filtering differed. Assay: immunoSEQ multiplex PCR; the TCRdb copy retains only in-frame clones and omits some. The V and J calls and clone size come from that table; D and trimming were worked out from the DNA. The table has about 2.3 million clones, 85% to 95% seen once. In regard to this clone: Its antigen remains unidentified.

The healthy adult donors were HIV-negative and reported no recent acute infections or vaccinations. The investigators split CD4+ cells into a CD45RA+ naive subset and a CD45RA-negative memory subset. The germline V gene has CDR1 SGDLS and CDR2 YYNGEE. There are 14 residues in the CDR3. J gave up 2 bases and V 5 bases, and 2 bases lay outside the gene matches. The sequencing sample was made of naive CD4+ T cells from PBMCs. Noted subset: CD45RA+ positively selected. This receptor was identified in a man in his late teens or twenties in good health. Some clones in this sample may be carry-over from other donors' samples. The chain combines TRBV9 with TRBJ2-1; 9 positions agree with TRBD2. The CDR3 DNA is TGTGCCAGCAGGGGACTAGCAGCCTACAATGAGCAGTTCTTC. It is translated as CASRGLAAYNEQFF.